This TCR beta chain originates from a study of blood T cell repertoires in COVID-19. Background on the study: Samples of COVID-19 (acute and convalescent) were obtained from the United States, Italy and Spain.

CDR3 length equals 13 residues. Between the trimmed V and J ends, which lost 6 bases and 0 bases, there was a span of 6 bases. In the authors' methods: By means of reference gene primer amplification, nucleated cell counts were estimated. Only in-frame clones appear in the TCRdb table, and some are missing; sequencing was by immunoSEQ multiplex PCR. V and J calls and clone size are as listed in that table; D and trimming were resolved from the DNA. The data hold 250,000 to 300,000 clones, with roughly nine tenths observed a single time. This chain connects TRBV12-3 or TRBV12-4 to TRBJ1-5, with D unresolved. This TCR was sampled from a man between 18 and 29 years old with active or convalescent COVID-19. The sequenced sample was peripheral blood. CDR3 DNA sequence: TGTGCCAGCAGCCCCCGTAGCAATCAGCCCCAGCATTTT. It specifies CASSPRSNQPQHF.